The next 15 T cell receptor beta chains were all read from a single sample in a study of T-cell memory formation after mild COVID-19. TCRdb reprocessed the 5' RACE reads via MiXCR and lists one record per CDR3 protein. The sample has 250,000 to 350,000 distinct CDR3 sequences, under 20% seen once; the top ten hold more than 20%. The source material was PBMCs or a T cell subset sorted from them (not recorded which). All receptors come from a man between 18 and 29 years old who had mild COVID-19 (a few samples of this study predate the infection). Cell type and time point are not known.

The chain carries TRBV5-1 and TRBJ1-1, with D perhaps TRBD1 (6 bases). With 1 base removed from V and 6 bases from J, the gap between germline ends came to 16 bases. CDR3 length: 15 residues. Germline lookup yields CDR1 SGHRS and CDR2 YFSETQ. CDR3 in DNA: TGCGCCAGCAGCTTGAAAGTGTCCCCAGGGGCTGAAGCTTTCTTT. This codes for CASSLKVSPGAEAFF.

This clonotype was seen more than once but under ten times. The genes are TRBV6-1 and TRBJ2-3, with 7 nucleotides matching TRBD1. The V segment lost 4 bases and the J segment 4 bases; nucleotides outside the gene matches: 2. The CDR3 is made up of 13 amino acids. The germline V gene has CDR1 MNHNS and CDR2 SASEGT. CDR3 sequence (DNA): TGTGCCAGCAGTGCGAGGGGGCCAGATACGCAGTATTTT. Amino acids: CASSARGPDTQYF.

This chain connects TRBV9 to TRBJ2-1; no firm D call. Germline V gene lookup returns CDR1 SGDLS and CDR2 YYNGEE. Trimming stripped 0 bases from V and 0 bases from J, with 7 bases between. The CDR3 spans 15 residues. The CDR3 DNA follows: TGTGCCAGCAGCGTAGACGGACCCTCCTACAATGAGCAGTTCTTC. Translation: CASSVDGPSYNEQFF.

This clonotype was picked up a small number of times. As DNA, the CDR3 is TGTGCCATCAGTGAAGGCTTTCGGAGGAGAGTCCCGAACACTGAAGCTTTCTTT. Its protein product is CAISEGFRRRVPNTEAFF. This chain joins TRBV10-3 and TRBJ1-1; D gene unclear. Looked up from germline, CDR1 is ENHRY and CDR2 is SYGVKD. Deletions cut 3 bases from V and 1 base from J, with 21 bases between. This CDR3 comprises 18 residues.

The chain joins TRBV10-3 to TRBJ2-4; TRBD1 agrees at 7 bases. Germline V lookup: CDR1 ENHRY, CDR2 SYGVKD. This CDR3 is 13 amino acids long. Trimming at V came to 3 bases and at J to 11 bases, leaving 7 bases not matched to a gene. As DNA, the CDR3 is TGTGCCATCAGTGACGGGACAGCTAGAGTTCAGTACTTC. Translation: CAISDGTARVQYF.

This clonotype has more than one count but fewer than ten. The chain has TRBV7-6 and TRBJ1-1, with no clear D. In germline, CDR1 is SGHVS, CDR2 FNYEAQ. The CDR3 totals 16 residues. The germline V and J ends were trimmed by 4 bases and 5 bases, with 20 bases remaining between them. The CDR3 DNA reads TGTGCCAGCAGCTCCGCGGCTGGCGGGGAAGGGACTGAAGCTTTCTTT. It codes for CASSSAAGGEGTEAFF.

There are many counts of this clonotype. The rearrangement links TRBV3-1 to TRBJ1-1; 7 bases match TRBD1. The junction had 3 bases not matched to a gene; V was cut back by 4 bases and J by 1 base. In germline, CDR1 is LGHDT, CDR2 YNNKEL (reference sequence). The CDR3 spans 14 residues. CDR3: CASSRGQSNTEAFF. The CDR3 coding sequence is TGTGCCAGCAGCCGGGGACAGTCGAACACTGAAGCTTTCTTT.

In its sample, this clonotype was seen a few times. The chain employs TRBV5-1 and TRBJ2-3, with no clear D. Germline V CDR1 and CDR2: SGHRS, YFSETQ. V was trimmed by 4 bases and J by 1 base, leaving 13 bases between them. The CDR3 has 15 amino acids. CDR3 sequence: CASSRDPAGTDTQYF. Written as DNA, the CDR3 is TGCGCCAGCAGCCGAGACCCGGCGGGCACAGATACGCAGTATTTT.

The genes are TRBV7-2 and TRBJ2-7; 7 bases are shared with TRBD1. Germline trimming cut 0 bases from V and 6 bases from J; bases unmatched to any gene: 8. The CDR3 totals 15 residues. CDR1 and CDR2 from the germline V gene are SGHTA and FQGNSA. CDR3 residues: CASSLALGQVREQYF. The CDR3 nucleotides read TGTGCCAGCAGCTTAGCCCTCGGACAGGTCCGCGAGCAGTACTTC.

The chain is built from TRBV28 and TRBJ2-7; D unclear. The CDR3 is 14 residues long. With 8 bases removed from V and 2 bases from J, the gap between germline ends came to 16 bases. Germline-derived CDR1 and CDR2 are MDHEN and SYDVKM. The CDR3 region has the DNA TGTGCCAGCCGTCCAGGTACACTTGCCTACGAGCAGTACGTC. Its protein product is CASRPGTLAYEQYV.

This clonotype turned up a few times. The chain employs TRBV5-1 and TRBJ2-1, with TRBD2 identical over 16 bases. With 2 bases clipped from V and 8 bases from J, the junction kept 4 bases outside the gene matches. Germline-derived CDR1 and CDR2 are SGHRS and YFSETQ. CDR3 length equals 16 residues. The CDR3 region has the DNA TGCGCCAGCAGCTTCGGGACTAGCGGGGGGGCCTATGAGCAGTTCTTC. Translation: CASSFGTSGGAYEQFF.

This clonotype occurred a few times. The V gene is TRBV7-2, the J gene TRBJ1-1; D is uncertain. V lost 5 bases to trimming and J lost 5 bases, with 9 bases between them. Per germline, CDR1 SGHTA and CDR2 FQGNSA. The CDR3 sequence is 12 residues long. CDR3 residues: CASSPGWTEAFF. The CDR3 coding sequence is TGTGCCAGCAGCCCTGGGTGGACTGAAGCTTTCTTT.

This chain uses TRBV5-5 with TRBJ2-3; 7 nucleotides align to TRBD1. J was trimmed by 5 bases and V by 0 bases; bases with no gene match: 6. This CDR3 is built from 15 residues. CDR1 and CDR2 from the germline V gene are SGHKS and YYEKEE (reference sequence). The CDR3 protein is CASSLAGTVGDTQYF. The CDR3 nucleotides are TGTGCCAGCAGCTTGGCCGGGACAGTGGGAGATACGCAGTATTTT. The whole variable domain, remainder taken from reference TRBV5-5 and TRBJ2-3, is DAGVTQSPTHLIKTRGQQVTLRCSPISGHKSVSWYQQVLGQGPQFIFQYYEKEERGRGNFPDRFSARQFPNYSSELNVNALLLGDSALYLCASSLAGTVGDTQYFGPGTRLTVL.

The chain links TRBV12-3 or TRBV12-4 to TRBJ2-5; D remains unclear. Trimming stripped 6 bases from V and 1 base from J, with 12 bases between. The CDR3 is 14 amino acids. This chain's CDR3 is CASSPSWAQETQYF. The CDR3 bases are TGTGCCAGCAGCCCCTCTTGGGCCCAAGAGACCCAGTACTTC.

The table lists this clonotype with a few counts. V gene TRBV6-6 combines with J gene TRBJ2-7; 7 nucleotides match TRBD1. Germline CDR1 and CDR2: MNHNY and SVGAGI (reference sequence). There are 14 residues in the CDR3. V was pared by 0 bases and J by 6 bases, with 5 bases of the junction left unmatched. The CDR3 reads CASSYSEGAGEQYV. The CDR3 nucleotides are TGTGCCAGCAGTTACTCAGAGGGGGCCGGCGAGCAGTACGTC.